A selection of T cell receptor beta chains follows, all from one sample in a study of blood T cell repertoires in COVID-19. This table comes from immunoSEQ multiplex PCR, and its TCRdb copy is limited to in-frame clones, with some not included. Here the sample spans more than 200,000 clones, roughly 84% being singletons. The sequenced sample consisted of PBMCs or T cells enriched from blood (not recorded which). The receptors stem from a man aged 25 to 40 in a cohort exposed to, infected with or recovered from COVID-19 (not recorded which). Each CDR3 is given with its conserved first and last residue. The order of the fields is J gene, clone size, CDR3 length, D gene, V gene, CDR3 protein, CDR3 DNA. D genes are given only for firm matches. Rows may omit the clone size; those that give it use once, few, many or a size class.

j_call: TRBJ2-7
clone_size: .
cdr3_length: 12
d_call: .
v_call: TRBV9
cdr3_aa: CASSDKSYEQYF
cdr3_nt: TGTGCCAGCAGCGATAAATCCTACGAGCAGTACTTC

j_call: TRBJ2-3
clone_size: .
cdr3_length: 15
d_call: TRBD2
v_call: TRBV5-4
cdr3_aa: CASSLLAGVPDTQYF
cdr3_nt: TGTGCCAGCAGCTTACTAGCGGGAGTGCCAGATACGCAGTATTTT

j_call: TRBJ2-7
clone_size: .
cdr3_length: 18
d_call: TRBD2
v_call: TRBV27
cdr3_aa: CASTHSIGRAKKSYEQYF
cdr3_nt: TGTGCCAGCACCCATTCGATCGGGAGGGCCAAAAAGTCCTACGAGCAGTACTTC

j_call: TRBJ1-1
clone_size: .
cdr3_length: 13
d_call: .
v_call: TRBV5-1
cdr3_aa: CASSFERPGGAFF
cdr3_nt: TGCGCCAGCAGCTTCGAGAGGCCGGGGGGAGCTTTCTTT

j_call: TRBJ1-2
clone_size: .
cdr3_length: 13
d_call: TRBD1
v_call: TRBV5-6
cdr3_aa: CASSFGTVYGYTF
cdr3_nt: TGTGCCAGCAGCTTCGGGACAGTCTATGGCTACACCTTC

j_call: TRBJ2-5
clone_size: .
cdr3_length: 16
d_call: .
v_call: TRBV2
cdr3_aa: CASSGQALPYQETQYF
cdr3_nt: TGTGCCAGCAGTGGACAAGCTTTACCGTACCAAGAGACCCAGTACTTC

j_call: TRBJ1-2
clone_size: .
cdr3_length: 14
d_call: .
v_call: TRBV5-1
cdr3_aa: CASSLNLGAGGYTF
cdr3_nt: TGCGCCAGCAGCTTGAATTTAGGGGCTGGTGGCTACACCTTC

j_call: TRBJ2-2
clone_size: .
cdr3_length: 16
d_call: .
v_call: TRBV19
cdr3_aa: CASTAWLIEDTGELFF
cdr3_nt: TGTGCCAGTACCGCCTGGTTGATCGAGGACACCGGGGAGCTGTTTTTT

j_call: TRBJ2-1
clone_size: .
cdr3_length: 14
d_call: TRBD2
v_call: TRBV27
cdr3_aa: CASRLAGVRDEQFF
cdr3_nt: TGTGCCAGCAGACTAGCGGGAGTAAGGGATGAGCAGTTCTTC

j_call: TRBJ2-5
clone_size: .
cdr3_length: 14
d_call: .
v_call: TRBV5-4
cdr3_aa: CASSLITGMETQYF
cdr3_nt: TGTGCCAGCAGCTTAATAACAGGGATGGAGACCCAGTACTTC

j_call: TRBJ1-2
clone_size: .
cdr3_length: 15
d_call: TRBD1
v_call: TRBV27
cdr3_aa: CASSLSTGGNYGYTF
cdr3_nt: TGTGCCAGCAGTTTATCGACAGGGGGTAACTATGGCTACACCTTC

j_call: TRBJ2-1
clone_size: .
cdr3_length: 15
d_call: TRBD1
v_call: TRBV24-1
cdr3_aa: CATKAGTPQGDEQFF
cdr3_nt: TGTGCCACCAAAGCCGGGACGCCCCAGGGGGATGAGCAGTTCTTC

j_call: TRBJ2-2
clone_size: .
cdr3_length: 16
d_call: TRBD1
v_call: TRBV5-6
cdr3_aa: CASSLYRGMATGELFF
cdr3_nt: TGTGCCAGCAGCTTATACAGGGGGATGGCCACCGGGGAGCTGTTTTTT

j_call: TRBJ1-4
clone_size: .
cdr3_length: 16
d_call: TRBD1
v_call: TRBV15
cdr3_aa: CATSEEGTATNEKLFF
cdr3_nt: TGTGCCACCAGCGAAGAAGGGACAGCAACTAATGAAAAACTGTTTTTT

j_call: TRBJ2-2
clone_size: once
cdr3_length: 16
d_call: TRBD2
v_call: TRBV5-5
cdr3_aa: CASSPHRSGSFGELFF
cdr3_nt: TGTGCCAGCAGCCCACATAGGAGCGGGAGCTTTGGGGAGCTGTTTTTT

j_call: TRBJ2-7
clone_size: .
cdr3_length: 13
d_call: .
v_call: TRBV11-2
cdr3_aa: CASSFSDNYEQYF
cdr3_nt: TGTGCCAGCAGCTTCTCAGACAACTACGAGCAGTACTTC

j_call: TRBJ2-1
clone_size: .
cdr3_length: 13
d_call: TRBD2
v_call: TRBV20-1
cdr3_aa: CSASSSGSDEQFF
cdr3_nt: TGCAGTGCTAGTTCTAGCGGGAGCGATGAGCAGTTCTTC

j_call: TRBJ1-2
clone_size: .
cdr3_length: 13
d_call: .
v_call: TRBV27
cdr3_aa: CASSLLPTRGYTF
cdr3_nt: TGTGCCAGCAGTTTGCTTCCAACGCGGGGCTACACCTTC

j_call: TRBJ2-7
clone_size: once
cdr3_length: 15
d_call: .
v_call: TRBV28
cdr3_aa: CASTTRPGNPHEQYF
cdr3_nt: TGTGCCAGCACCACCCGGCCAGGGAATCCCCACGAGCAGTACTTC

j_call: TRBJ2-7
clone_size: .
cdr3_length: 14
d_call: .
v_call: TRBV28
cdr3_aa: CASSFPAVSYEQYF
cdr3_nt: TGTGCCAGCAGTTTCCCTGCAGTCTCCTACGAGCAGTACTTC

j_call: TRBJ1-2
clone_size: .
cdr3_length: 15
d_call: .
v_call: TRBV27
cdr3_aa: CASSLTSQGNYGYTF
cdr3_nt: TGTGCCAGCAGCCTCACATCTCAGGGTAACTATGGCTACACCTTC

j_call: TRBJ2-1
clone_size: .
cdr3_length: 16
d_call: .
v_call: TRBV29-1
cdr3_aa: CSVGSRAGGSYNEQFF
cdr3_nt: TGCAGCGTTGGCTCCCGGGCGGGTGGGTCCTACAATGAGCAGTTCTTC

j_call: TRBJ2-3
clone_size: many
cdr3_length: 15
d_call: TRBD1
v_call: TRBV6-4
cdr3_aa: CASSAGTGGADTQYF
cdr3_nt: TGTGCCAGCAGTGCCGGGACAGGGGGCGCAGATACGCAGTATTTT

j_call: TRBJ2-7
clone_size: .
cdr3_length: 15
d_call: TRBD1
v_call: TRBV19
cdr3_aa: CASSIRGRPPYEQYF
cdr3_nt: TGTGCCAGTAGTATCAGGGGGCGCCCCCCCTACGAGCAGTACTTC

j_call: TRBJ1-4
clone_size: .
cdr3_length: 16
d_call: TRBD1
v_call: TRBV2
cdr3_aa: CASSQQGARTNEKLFF
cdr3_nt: TGTGCCAGCAGCCAACAGGGGGCGCGTACTAATGAAAAACTGTTTTTT

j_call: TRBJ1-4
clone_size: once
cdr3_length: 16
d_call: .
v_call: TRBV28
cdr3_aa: CASSLGAVVTNEKLFF
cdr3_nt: TGTGCCAGCAGTTTAGGGGCAGTGGTAACTAATGAAAAACTGTTTTTT

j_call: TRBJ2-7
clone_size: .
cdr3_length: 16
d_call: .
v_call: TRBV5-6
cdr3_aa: CASSKLGRRTAYEQYF
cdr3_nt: TGTGCCAGCAGCAAATTAGGCAGGCGAACCGCCTACGAGCAGTACTTC

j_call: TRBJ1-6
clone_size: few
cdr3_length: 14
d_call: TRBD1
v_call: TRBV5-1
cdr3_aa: CASSPGQGNSPLHF
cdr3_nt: TGCGCCAGCAGCCCGGGACAGGGGAATTCACCCCTCCACTTT

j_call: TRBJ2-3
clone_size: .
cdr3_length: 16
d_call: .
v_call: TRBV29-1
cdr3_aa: CSVTPRLSGGTDTQYF
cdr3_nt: TGCAGCGTCACCCCGCGACTAAGCGGCGGCACAGATACGCAGTATTTT